This T cell receptor (beta chain) originates from a study of blood T cells in healthy people across ages. A J-beta primer mix and a sample-barcoded 5' primer were used in a second PCR of about 7 to 12 cycles. Researchers report that a template-switch adaptor with 12 random nucleotides tagged each cDNA molecule. At least 3 million CDR3-containing paired-end reads were obtained per sample. TCRdb called the 5' RACE reads again in MiXCR, with one record for every CDR3 protein. Of 1.5 million to 2 million distinct CDR3 sequences listed, approximately 30% are singletons. The ends were cut back, 8 bases at V and 0 bases at J, with 17 bases in the middle. This CDR3 is 15 amino acids long. Worth noting for this clonotype: A much larger clone is a single base away; this may be a read error.

Source material: blood. The chain carries TRBV12-3 or TRBV12-4 and TRBJ2-7; D unresolved. The sequence came from a woman aged 25 to 39 in good health. CDR3 loop: CASAPKGHRSYEQYF. In nucleotides, the CDR3 is TGTGCCAGCGCCCCGAAGGGTCACCGCTCCTACGAGCAGTACTTC.